The 21 T cell receptor beta chains reported below all come from one sample, sequenced in a study of T cell responses to AZD1222 COVID-19 vaccine. Sequenced by immunoSEQ multiplex PCR; TCRdb stores in-frame clones only, minus some. The sample lists about 150,000 clones, 75% to 85% seen once, with 7.9% in the top ten. The sample was peripheral blood, taken 28 days after the second dose of the MenACWY control vaccine. These receptors were obtained from an adult who received the MenACWY meningococcal vaccine as a control.

The V and J genes are TRBV9 and TRBJ2-1; no definite D call. Between the trimmed V and J ends, which lost 9 bases and 8 bases, there was a span of 21 bases. Germline V gene data show CDR1 as SGDLS and CDR2 as YYNGEE. The CDR3 totals 14 residues. The CDR3 DNA follows: TGTGCCACCACCCCCCGGGCCCGAGACCATGAGCAGTTCTTC. It specifies CATTPRARDHEQFF.

This chain uses TRBV28 with TRBJ2-1; 7 bases line up with TRBD2. V shed 6 bases and J 4 bases; nucleotides not matched to a gene: 9. The length of the CDR3 is 15 residues. Germline assignment: CDR1 MDHEN and CDR2 SYDVKM. The CDR3 protein is CASRSGTAWYNEQFF. The CDR3 DNA sequence: TGTGCCAGCAGAAGCGGGACCGCGTGGTACAATGAGCAGTTCTTC.

The chain has TRBV6-5 and TRBJ2-1, with D perhaps matching TRBD1 (6 bases). The germline CDR1 and CDR2 sequences are MNHEY and SVGAGI. CDR3 length: 14 amino acids. Trimming shortened V by 8 bases and J by 6 bases, and 17 bases separated the two germline ends. The CDR3 sequence: CASETGNRGNEQFF. For the CDR3, the DNA is TGTGCCAGCGAGACAGGAAACCGGGGCAATGAGCAGTTCTTC.

J is TRBJ1-6 and V is TRBV28; 9 bases fit TRBD1. Trimming took 4 bases from V and 5 from J; bases not matched to a gene: 12. CDR1 MDHEN and CDR2 SYDVKM come from the germline V gene. This CDR3 comprises 18 residues. The DNA of the CDR3 is TGTGCCAGCAGTTCCCGGGACAGGGTAAAAGGAGATAATTCACCCCTCCACTTT. Amino acid sequence: CASSSRDRVKGDNSPLHF.

The V gene is TRBV19, the J gene TRBJ1-1; D is uncertain. Germline CDR1 reads LNHDA; CDR2 reads SQIVND (reference sequence). Trimming cost V 7 bases and J 1 base, with 7 bases left between them. This CDR3 contains 12 residues. The CDR3 is CASKEGNTEAFF. The CDR3 region has the DNA TGTGCCAGTAAGGAGGGGAACACTGAAGCTTTCTTT.

The chain recombines TRBV6-1 with TRBJ1-2, with 8 bases that match TRBD1. This CDR3 is 14 amino acids long. In germline, CDR1 is MNHNS, CDR2 SASEGT. The J segment lost 2 bases and the V segment lost 3 bases, leaving 2 bases of the junction unmatched. The CDR3: CASSEGTGNYGYTF. In nucleotides, the CDR3 is TGTGCCAGCAGTGAGGGGACAGGAAACTATGGCTACACCTTC.

This clone has just a few counts. This chain uses TRBV5-1 with TRBJ2-2, with D hard to call. The CDR3 is 14 residues long. Germline values: CDR1 SGHRS, CDR2 YFSETQ. Trimming shortened V by 2 bases and J by 2 bases, and 7 bases separated the two germline ends. The CDR3, as DNA: TGCGCCAGCAGCTTCGGGCGTAACACCGGGGAGCTGTTTTTT. Protein product: CASSFGRNTGELFF.

The chain's CDR3 is CASSFGAPTYEQYF. The CDR3 nucleotides are TGCGCCAGCAGCTTCGGGGCCCCAACCTACGAGCAGTACTTC. This sequence joins TRBV5-1 and TRBJ2-7; D assignment may be TRBD1 or TRBD2 (5 bases each). The V and J ends lost 2 bases and 2 bases respectively, with 11 bases between them. This CDR3 has 14 residues. Germline CDR1 is SGHRS and CDR2 is YFSETQ.

The V and J genes are TRBV7-8 and TRBJ1-1; tentative D call: TRBD1 (5 bases). In germline, CDR1 is SGHVS, CDR2 FQNEAQ. This CDR3 contains 14 residues. Trimming took 7 bases from V and 4 from J, leaving 16 bases between them. For the CDR3, the DNA is TGTGCCAGCACTCCGGTCTCTGGGGGCACTGAAGCTTTCTTT. Its protein product is CASTPVSGGTEAFF.

The chain links TRBV11-2 to TRBJ2-2, with D possibly called TRBD1 or TRBD2 (6 bases each). V was shortened by 8 bases and J by 0 bases, with 10 bases between the two germline ends. This CDR3 is built from 14 residues. Germline CDR1 reads SGHAT; CDR2 reads FQNNGV. The CDR3 bases are TGTGCCAGCCCGAGGGGGGCGAACACCGGGGAGCTGTTTTTT. It is translated as CASPRGANTGELFF.

V and J are TRBV2 and TRBJ1-2; D gene ambiguous. The ends were cut back, 6 bases at V and 5 bases at J, with 16 bases in the middle. The CDR3 has 14 residues. CDR1 and CDR2 (germline): SNHLY, FYNNEI. The CDR3 sequence is CASSPRGSSYGYTF. The CDR3 DNA follows: TGTGCCAGCAGCCCTAGAGGCAGTTCTTATGGCTACACCTTC.

The rearrangement links TRBV5-4 to TRBJ2-1; 11 bases fit TRBD2. J was trimmed by 4 bases and V by 4 bases; bases with no gene match: 7. CDR1 is SGHNT, CDR2 YYREEE, per germline (reference sequence). The CDR3 is 16 residues long. The CDR3 here is CASSHSGTSGYNEQFF. The CDR3 DNA is TGTGCCAGCAGCCATTCCGGGACTAGCGGTTACAATGAGCAGTTCTTC.

In its sample, this clone was seen a few times. The chain is built from TRBV6-5 and TRBJ2-2; D is uncertain. This CDR3 has 13 amino acids. V lost 8 bases and J lost 1, with 8 bases in between. CDR1 is MNHEY and CDR2 is SVGAGI in the germline V gene. The CDR3 here is CASCRVNTGELFF. The CDR3 DNA reads TGTGCCAGCTGTCGCGTGAACACCGGGGAGCTGTTTTTT.

The chain couples TRBV3-1 (or the pseudogene TRBV3-2) to TRBJ2-1, with no clear D. The CDR3 spans 13 residues. Germline CDR1 and CDR2: LGHDT and YNNKEL (reference sequence). The V end was cut by 0 bases, the J end by 6 bases, with 6 bases between. CDR3 in amino acids: CASSQDMRNEQFF. CDR3 in DNA: TGTGCCAGCAGCCAAGATATGCGCAATGAGCAGTTCTTC.

J is TRBJ2-7 and V is TRBV2; 12 nucleotides line up with TRBD1. CDR3 length equals 15 residues. V lost 5 bases, J lost 8 bases, and 10 bases stayed unmatched. Germline V lookup: CDR1 SNHLY, CDR2 FYNNEI. The CDR3 reads CASSSTGTGGFKQYF. The CDR3 bases are TGTGCCAGCAGTTCGACCGGGACAGGGGGCTTTAAGCAGTACTTC.

This clone turned up a few times. The chain links TRBV28 to TRBJ1-1; D remains ambiguous. This CDR3 has 12 residues. Germline values: CDR1 MDHEN, CDR2 SYDVKM. V was clipped by 3 bases and J by 7 bases, with 9 bases between them. The CDR3 DNA follows: TGTGCCAGCAGTTTCGCACGGTATGAAGCTTTCTTT. The encoded protein is CASSFARYEAFF. Complete variable domain (other parts from reference TRBV28 and TRBJ1-1): DVKVTQSSRYLVKRTGEKVFLECVQDMDHENMFWYRQDPGLGLRLIYFSYDVKMKEKGDIPEGYSVSREKKERFSLILESASTNQTSMYLCASSFARYEAFFGQGTRLTVV.

This clone occurred once. The chain has TRBV11-2 and TRBJ2-3; TRBD2 aligns across 7 bases. Per the germline V gene, CDR1 is SGHAT and CDR2 is FQNNGV. This CDR3 contains 16 residues. Germline trimming cut 4 bases from V and 3 bases from J; bases unmatched to any gene: 10. CDR3 nucleotide sequence: TGTGCCAGCAGCTCCAGGACTAGTTGGTTAACAGATACGCAGTATTTT. This sequence encodes CASSSRTSWLTDTQYF.

The chain couples TRBV7-2 to TRBJ1-3; maybe TRBD1 (6 bases). V shed 3 bases and J shed 0 bases, with 18 bases lying between them. Looked up from germline, CDR1 is SGHTA and CDR2 is FQGNSA. The CDR3 contains 18 residues. CDR3 sequence: CASSLRGSTGTSGNTIYF. The CDR3 DNA reads TGTGCCAGCAGCTTGAGGGGATCTACAGGGACCTCTGGAAACACCATATATTTT. The variable domain in full, with the rest retrieved from reference TRBV7-2 and TRBJ1-3, is GAGVSQSPSNKVTEKGKDVELRCDPISGHTALYWYRQSLGQGLEFLIYFQGNSAPDKSGLPSDRFSAERTGGSVSTLTIQRTQQEDSAVYLCASSLRGSTGTSGNTIYFGEGSWLTVV.

This chain uses TRBV5-5 with TRBJ1-1; possibly TRBD1 for D (5 bases). Germline CDR1 reads SGHKS; CDR2 reads YYEKEE (reference sequence). The length of the CDR3 is 14 residues. Deletions cut 0 bases from V and 0 bases from J, with 6 bases between. CDR3 amino acids: CASSLGGMNTEAFF. The CDR3 coding sequence is TGTGCCAGCAGCTTGGGGGGCATGAACACTGAAGCTTTCTTT.

V gene TRBV28 combines with J gene TRBJ1-5, with D maybe TRBD1 (5 bases). The germline CDR1 and CDR2 sequences are MDHEN and SYDVKM. The CDR3 spans 14 residues. The V gene lost 2 bases and the J gene lost 8 bases, with 13 bases spanning the gap. CDR3 protein: CASSLGGGVEPQHF. CDR3 bases: TGTGCCAGCAGTTTAGGGGGTGGTGTTGAGCCCCAGCATTTT.

This chain connects TRBV6-5 to TRBJ2-7, with TRBD1 matching 7 bases. Germline V CDR1 and CDR2: MNHEY, SVGAGI. Unmatched junction bases numbered 5, after V lost 8 bases and J lost 1 base. The CDR3 spans 13 residues. The CDR3: CASGRDRSYEQYF. CDR3 in DNA: TGTGCCAGCGGTCGGGACAGATCCTACGAGCAGTACTTC.